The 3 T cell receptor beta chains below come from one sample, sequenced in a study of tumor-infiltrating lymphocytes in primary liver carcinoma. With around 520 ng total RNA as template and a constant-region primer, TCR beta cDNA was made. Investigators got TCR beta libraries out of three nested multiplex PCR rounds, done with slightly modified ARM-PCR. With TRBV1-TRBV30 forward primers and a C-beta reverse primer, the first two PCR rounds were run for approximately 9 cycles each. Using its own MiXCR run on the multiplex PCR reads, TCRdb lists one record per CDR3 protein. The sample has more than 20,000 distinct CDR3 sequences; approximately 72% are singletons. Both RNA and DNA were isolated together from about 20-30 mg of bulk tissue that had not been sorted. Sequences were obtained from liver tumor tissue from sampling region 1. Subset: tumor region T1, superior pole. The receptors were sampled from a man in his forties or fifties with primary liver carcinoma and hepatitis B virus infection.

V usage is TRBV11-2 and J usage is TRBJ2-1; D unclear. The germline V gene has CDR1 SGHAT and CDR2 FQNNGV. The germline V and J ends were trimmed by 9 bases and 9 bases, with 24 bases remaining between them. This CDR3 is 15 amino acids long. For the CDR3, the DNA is TGTGCCAGGAGTCCCCAGCGCGAGGAATTGGGTGAGCAGTTCTTC. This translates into CARSPQREELGEQFF.

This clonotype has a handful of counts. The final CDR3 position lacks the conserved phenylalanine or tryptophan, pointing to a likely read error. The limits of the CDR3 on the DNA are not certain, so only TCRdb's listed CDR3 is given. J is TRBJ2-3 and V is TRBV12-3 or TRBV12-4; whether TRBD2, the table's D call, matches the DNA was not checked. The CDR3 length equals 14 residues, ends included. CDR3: CASILAAGQPEQYL.

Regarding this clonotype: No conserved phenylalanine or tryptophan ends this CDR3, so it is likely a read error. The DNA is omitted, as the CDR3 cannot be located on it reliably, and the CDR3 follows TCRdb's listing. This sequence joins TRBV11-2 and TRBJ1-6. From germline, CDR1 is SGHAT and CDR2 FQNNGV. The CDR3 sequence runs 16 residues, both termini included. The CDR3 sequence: CAISLDLSSQFRTPHS.